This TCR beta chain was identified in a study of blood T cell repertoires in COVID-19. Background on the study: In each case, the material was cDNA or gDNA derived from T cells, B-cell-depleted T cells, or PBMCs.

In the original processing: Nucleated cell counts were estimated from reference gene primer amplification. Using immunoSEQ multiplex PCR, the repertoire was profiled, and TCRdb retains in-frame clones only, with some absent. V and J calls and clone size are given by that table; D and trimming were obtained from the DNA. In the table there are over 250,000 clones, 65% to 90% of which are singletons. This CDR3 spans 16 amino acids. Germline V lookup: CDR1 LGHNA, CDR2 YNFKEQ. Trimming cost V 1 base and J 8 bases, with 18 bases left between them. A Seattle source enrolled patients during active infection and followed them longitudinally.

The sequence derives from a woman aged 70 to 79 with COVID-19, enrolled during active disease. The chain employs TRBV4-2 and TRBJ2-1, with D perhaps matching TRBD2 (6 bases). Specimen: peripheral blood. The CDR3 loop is CASSQGALALRDEQFF. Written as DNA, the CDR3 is TGTGCCAGCAGCCAAGGAGCACTAGCTCTTCGTGATGAGCAGTTCTTC.